This T cell receptor beta chain originates from a study of blood T cell repertoires in COVID-19. Study summary: T cells, B-cell-depleted T cells, or PBMCs provided the cDNA or gDNA that served as material.

This CDR3 contains 16 residues. The V gene end was trimmed by 1 base and the J gene end by 6 bases; junction bases not matched to a gene: 12. The V gene's germline CDR1 is SGHRS and CDR2 YFSETQ. Original analysis: How many nucleated cells were present was estimated from reference gene primer amplification. TCRdb keeps only in-frame clones here, not all; method: immunoSEQ multiplex PCR. V, J and clone size were drawn from that table, and D and trimming were deduced from the DNA. In the table there are some 130,000 clones, 60% to 75% of which are singletons. This TCR came from an older woman with acute or convalescent COVID-19. The chain recombines TRBV5-1 with TRBJ2-7, with 8 bases matching TRBD1. Material: peripheral blood. For the CDR3, the DNA is TGCGCCAGCAGCTTGTTGGCCACAGGGGGTTTAGGCGAGCAGTACTTC. Residues: CASSLLATGGLGEQYF.